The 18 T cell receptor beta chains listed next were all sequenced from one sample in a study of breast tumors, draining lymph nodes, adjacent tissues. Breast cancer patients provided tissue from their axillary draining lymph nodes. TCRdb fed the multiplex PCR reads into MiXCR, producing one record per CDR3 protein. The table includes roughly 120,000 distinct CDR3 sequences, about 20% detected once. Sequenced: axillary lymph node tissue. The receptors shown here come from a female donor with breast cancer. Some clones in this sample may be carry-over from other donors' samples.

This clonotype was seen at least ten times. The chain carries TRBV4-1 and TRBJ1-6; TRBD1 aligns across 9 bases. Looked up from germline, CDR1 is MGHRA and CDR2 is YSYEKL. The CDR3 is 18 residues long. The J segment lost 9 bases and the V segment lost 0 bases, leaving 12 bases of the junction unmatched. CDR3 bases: TGCGCCAGCAGCCAAGATCGGAGGACAGGGGTTGTCCGTTCACCCCTCCACTTT. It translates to CASSQDRRTGVVRSPLHF.

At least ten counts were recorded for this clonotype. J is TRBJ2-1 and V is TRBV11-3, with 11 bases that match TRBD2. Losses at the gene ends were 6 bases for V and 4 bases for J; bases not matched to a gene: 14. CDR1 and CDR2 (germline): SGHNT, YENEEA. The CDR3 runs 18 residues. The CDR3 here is CASSKGSVAGGVYNEQFF. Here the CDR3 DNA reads TGTGCCAGCAGTAAAGGGTCGGTAGCGGGAGGGGTTTACAATGAGCAGTTCTTC.

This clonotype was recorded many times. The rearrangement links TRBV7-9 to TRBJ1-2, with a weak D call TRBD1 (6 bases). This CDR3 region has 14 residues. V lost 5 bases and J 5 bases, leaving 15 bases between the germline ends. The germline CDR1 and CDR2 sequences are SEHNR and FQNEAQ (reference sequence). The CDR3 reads CASSRAQGGYGYTF. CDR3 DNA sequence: TGTGCCAGCAGCCGAGCACAGGGTGGATATGGCTACACCTTC.

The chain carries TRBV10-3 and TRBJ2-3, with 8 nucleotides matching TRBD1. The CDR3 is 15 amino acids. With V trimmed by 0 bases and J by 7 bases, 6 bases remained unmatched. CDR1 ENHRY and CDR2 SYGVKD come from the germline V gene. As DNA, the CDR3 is TGTGCCATCAGTGAGTCGTGGACAGGGACGTATACGCAGTATTTT. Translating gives CAISESWTGTYTQYF.

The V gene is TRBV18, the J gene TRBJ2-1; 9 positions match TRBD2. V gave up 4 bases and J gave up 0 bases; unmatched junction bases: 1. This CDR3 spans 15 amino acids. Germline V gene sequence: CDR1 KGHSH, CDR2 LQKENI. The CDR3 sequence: CASSLTSGSYNEQFF. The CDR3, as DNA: TGTGCCAGCTCACTGACTAGCGGCTCCTACAATGAGCAGTTCTTC.

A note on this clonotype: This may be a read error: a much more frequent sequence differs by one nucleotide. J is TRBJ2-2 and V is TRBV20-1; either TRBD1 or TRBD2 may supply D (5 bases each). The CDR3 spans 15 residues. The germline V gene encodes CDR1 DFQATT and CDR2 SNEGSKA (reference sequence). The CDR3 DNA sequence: TGCGGTGCTACCCCCGGGACGGCGAACACCGGGGAGCTGTTTTTT. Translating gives CGATPGTANTGELFF.

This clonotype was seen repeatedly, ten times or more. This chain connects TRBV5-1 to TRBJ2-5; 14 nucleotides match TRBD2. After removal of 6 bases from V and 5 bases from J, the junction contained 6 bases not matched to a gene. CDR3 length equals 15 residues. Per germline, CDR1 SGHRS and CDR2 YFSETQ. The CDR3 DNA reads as TGCGCCAGCACCCTTGGACTAGCGGGAGGTGAGACCCAGTACTTC. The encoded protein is CASTLGLAGGETQYF.

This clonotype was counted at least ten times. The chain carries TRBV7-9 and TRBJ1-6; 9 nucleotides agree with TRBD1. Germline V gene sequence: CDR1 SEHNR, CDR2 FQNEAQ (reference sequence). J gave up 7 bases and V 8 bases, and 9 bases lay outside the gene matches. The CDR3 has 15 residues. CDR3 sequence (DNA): TGTGCCAGCCGGAAACAGGGGGCAGGGAATTCACCCCTCCACTTT. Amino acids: CASRKQGAGNSPLHF.

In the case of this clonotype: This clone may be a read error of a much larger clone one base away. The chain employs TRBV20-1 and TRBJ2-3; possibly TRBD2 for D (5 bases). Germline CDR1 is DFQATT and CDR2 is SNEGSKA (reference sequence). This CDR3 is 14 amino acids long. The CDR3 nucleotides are TGCGGGGAAAGCCCGAGGGTTACCACAGATACGCAGTATTTT. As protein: CGESPRVTTDTQYF.

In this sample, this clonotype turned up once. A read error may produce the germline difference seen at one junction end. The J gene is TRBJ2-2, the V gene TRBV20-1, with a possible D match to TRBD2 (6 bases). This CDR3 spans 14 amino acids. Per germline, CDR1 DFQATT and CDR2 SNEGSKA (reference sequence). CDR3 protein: CSASRDSNTGGLFF. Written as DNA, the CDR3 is TGCAGTGCTAGTAGGGACTCGAACACCGGGGGGCTGTTTTTT.

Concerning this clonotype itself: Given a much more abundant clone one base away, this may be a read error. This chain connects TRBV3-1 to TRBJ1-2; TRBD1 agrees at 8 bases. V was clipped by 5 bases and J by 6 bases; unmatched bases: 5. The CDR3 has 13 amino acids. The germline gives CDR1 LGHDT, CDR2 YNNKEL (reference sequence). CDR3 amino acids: CASSAQTGDGYTF. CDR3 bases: TGTGCCAGCAGCGCCCAGACAGGGGATGGCTACACCTTC. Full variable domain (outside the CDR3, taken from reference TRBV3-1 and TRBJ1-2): DTAVSQTPKYLVTQMGNDKSIKCEQNLGHDTMYWYKQDSKKFLKIMFSYNNKELIINETVPNRFSPKSPDKAHLNLHINSLELGDSAVYFCASSAQTGDGYTFGSGTRLTVV.

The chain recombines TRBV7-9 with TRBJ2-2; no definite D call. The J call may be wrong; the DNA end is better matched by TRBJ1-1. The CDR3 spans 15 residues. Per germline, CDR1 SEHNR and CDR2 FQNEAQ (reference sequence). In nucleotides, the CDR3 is TGTGCCAGCAGCTCTTTATCGGGGAGCAACACTGAAGCTTTCTTT. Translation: CASSSLSGSNTEAFF.

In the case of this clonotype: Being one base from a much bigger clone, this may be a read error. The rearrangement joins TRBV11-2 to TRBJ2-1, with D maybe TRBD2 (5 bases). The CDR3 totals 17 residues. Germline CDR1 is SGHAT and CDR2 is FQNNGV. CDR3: CASSFSAAISSYNEQLF. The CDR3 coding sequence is TGTGCCAGCAGCTTTAGCGCCGCAATCAGCTCCTACAATGAGCAGCTCTTC. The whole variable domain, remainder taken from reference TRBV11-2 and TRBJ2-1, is EAGVAQSPRYKIIEKRQSVAFWCNPISGHATLYWYQQILGQGPKLLIQFQNNGVVDDSQLPKDRFSAERLKGVDSTLKIQPAKLEDSAVYLCASSFSAAISSYNEQLFGPGTRLTVL.

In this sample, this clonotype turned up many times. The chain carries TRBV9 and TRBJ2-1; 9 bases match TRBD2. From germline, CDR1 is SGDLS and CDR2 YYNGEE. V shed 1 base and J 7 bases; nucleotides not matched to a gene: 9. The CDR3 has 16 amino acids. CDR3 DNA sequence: TGTGCCAGCAGCGTAAACATATTAGCGGGAGAAAATGAGCAGTTCTTC. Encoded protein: CASSVNILAGENEQFF. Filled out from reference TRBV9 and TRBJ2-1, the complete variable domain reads DSGVTQTPKHLITATGQRVTLRCSPRSGDLSVYWYQQSLDQGLQFLIQYYNGEERAKGNILERFSAQQFPDLHSELNLSSLELGDSALYFCASSVNILAGENEQFFGPGTRLTVL.

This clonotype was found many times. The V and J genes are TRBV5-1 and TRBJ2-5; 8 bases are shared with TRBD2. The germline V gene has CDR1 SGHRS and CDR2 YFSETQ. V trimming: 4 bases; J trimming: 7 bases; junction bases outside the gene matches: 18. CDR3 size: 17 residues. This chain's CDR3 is CASSRKYSGSQEGTQYF. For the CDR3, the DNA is TGCGCCAGCAGCCGTAAATACAGCGGGAGCCAAGAAGGGACCCAGTACTTC.

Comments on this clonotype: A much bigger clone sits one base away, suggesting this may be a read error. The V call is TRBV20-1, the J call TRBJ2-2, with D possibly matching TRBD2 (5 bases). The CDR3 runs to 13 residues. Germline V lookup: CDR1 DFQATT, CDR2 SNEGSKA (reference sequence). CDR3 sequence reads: CSARPSGIGEPFF. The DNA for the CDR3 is TGCAGTGCTAGACCCAGCGGTATCGGGGAGCCGTTTTTT.

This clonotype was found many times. CDR3 DNA sequence: TGTGCCAGCAGCTTGGGGGTGGAGCGGAAGAGCTCCTACGAGCAGTACTTC. Translated: CASSLGVERKSSYEQYF. V is TRBV7-9 and J is TRBJ2-7; D could derive from TRBD1 or TRBD2 (5 bases each). The CDR3 is 17 residues long. CDR1 SEHNR and CDR2 FQNEAQ come from the germline V gene (reference sequence). V lost 3 bases and J lost 0, with 18 bases in between.

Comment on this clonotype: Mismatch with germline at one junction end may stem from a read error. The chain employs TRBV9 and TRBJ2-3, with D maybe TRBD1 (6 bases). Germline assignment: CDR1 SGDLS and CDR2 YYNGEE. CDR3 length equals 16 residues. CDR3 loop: CASSPGNRVGTDTRYF. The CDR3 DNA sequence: TGTGCCAGCAGCCCCGGAAACAGGGTAGGCACAGATACGCGGTATTTT.